This TCR beta chain appears in the sequencing data of a study of regulatory T cells in long-lasting Graves disease. Turning to the study itself: Over 5 years on antithyroid drugs plus positive TSH receptor antibodies marked Graves' disease as persistent.

Trimming cost V 6 bases and J 5 bases; bases outside gene matches: 12. This CDR3 is built from 16 residues. Germline CDR1 MNHNS, CDR2 SASEGT. This clonotype was observed at least ten times. Time point specified: persistent/refractory GD, antithyroid drugs over 5 years with positive TRAb. Extracted RNA from PBMCs served as the source of the TCR library. Construction of TCR beta libraries relied on iRepertoire HTBI primers and on Arm-PCR targeting CDR3 regions. TCRdb used MiXCR to reprocess the multiplex PCR reads, holding one entry per CDR3 protein. The sample lists over 300,000 distinct CDR3 sequences; about 19% were seen once.

The chain recombines TRBV6-1 with TRBJ1-4; 7 nucleotides line up with TRBD1. The sequence was obtained from a female donor with Graves disease. The sample here was peripheral blood mononuclear cells (PBMCs), taken when the disease was refractory, from a patient treated with antithyroid drugs. CDR3 residues: CASSPRPGTVNEKLFF. The CDR3 DNA is TGTGCCAGCAGCCCTAGACCCGGGACAGTGAATGAAAAACTGTTTTTT.